The present entry profiles one TCR beta chain with its context. The data belong to a study of radiotherapy plus CTLA-4 blockade in lung cancer. Across the whole study: Patients showed objective responses in 15% to 20% of cases, and disease control was achieved by around 30%.

With 5 bases removed from V and 3 bases from J, the gap between germline ends came to 16 bases. Germline V CDR1 and CDR2: SGHVS, FNYEAQ. The CDR3 runs 15 residues. The repertoire was sequenced with immunoSEQ multiplex PCR; TCRdb's copy has only in-frame clones and lacks some. The data show tens of thousands of clones, about 88% seen once. The V call is TRBV7-6, the J call TRBJ2-5; tentative D call: TRBD1 (5 bases). The source is a human donor with non-small cell lung cancer that progressed on radiotherapy plus ipilimumab. The specimen comprised peripheral blood, sampled from a patient treated with radiotherapy plus ipilimumab. The CDR3 coding sequence is TGTGCCAGCAGCGCCATCCTCCAGGGCGAAGAGACCCAGTACTTC. Protein: CASSAILQGEETQYF.